This T cell receptor beta chain was found in a study of cytomegalovirus exposure and HLA in healthy donors. Study results and limitations: The records held CMV serostatus as the only immune exposure information. A cluster of highly shared sequence variants was likely a sequencing artifact.

Trimming took 2 bases from V and 3 from J, leaving 5 bases between them. This CDR3 comprises 12 residues. Germline V CDR1 and CDR2: SGHVS, FQNEAQ. In regard to this clone: Antigen unknown.

PCR employed 60 Vbeta and 13 Jbeta primers. The table came from immunoSEQ multiplex PCR; TCRdb's copy has only in-frame clones and leaves some out. This sample yields under 70,000 clones, of which around 86% are seen a single time; approximately 1.9% belongs to the top ten. The origin of this receptor is a woman aged 25 to 39 in good health and CMV-seronegative. The J gene is TRBJ2-7, the V gene TRBV7-8; D call uncertain. Material for sequencing was PBMCs. The chain's CDR3 is CASSLISYEQYF. For the CDR3, the DNA is TGTGCCAGCAGCTTAATCAGCTACGAGCAGTACTTC.